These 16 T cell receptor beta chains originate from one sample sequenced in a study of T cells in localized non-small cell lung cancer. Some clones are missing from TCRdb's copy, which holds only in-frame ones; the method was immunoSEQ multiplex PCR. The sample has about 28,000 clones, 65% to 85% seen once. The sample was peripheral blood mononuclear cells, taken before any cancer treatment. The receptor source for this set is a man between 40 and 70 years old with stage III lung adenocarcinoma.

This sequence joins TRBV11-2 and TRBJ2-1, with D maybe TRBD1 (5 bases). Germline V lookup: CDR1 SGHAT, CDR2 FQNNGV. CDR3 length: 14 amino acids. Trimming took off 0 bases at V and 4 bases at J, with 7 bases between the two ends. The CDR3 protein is CASSLDRQYNEQFF. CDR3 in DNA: TGTGCCAGCAGCTTAGATCGACAGTACAATGAGCAGTTCTTC.

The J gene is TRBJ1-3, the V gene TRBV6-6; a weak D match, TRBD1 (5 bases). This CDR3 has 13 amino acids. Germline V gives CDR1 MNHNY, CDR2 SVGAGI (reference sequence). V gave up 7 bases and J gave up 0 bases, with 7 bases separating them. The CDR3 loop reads CASMGGSGNTIYF. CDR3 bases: TGTGCCAGCATGGGGGGCTCTGGAAACACCATATATTTT.

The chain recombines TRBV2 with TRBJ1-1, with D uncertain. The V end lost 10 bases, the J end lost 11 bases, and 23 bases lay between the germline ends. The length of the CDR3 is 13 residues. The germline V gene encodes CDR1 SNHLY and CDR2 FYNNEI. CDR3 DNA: TGTGCCATAACCGTCCGGAGAACCGACCACGCTTTCTTT. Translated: CAITVRRTDHAFF.

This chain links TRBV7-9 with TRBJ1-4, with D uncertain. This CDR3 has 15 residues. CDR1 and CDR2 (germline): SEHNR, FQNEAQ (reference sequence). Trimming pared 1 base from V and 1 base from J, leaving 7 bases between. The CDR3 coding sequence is TGTGCCAGCAGCTTAGTAGGTGGAACTAATGAAAAACTGTTTTTT. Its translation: CASSLVGGTNEKLFF. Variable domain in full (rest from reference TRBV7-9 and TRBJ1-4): DTGVSQNPRHKITKRGQNVTFRCDPISEHNRLYWYRQTLGQGPEFLTYFQNEAQLEKSRLLSDRFSAERPKGSFSTLEIQRTEQGDSAMYLCASSLVGGTNEKLFFGSGTQLSVL.

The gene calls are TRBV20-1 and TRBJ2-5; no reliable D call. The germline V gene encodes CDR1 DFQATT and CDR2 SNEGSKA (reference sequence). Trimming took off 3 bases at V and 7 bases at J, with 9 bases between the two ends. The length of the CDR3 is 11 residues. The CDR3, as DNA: TGCAGTGCTAGCGACGGCGGGACCCAGTACTTC. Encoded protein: CSASDGGTQYF.

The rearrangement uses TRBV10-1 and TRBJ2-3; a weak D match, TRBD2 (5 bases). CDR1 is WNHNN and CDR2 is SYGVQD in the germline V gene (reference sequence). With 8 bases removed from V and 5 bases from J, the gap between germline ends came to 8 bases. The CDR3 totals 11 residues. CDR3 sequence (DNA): TGCGCCAGCGGAAGCGGAGATACGCAGTATTTT. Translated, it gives CASGSGDTQYF.

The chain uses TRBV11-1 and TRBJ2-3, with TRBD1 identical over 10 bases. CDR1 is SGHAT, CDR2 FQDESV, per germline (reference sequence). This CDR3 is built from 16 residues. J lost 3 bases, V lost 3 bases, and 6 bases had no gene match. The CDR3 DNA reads TGTGCCAGCAGCTTCCGGACAGGGGGAAAGACAGATACGCAGTATTTT. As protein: CASSFRTGGKTDTQYF.

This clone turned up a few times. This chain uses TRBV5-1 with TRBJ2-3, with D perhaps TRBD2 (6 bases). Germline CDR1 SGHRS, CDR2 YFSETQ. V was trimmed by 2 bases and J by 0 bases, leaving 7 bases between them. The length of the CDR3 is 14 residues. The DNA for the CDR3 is TGCGCCAGCAGCTTTGGGACTAGCACAGATACGCAGTATTTT. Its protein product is CASSFGTSTDTQYF.

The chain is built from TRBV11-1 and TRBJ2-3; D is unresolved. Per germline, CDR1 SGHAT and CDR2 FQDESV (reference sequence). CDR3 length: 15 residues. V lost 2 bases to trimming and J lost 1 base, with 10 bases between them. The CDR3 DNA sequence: TGTGCCAGCAGCTTAACCCCTGGAGGCACAGATACGCAGTATTTT. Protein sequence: CASSLTPGGTDTQYF.

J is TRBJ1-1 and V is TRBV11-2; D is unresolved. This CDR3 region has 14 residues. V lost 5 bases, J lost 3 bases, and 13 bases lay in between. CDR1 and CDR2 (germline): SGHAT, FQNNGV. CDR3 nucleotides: TGTGCCAGCAGCCAGGACGGATACTACACTGAAGCTTTCTTT. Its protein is CASSQDGYYTEAFF.

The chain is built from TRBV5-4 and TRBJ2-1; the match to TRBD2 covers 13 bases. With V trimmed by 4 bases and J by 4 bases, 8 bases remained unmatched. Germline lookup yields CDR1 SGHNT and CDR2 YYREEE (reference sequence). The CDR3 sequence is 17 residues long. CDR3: CASSPAGTSGTYNEQFF. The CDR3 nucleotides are TGTGCCAGCAGCCCAGCCGGGACTAGCGGGACTTACAATGAGCAGTTCTTC.

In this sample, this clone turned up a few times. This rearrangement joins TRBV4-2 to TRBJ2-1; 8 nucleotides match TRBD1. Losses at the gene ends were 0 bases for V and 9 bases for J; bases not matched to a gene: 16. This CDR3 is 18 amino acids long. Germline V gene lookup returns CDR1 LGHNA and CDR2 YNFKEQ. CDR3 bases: TGTGCCAGCAGCCAAGAAGTTGCTCCGGGACAGGCTGTGCGTGAGCAGTTCTTC. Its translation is CASSQEVAPGQAVREQFF.

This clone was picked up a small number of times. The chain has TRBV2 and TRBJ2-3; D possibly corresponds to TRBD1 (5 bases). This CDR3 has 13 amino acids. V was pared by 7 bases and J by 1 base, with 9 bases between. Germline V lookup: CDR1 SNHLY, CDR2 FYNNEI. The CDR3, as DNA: TGTGCCAGCAACGTCAGGGGCACAGATACGCAGTATTTT. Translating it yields CASNVRGTDTQYF.

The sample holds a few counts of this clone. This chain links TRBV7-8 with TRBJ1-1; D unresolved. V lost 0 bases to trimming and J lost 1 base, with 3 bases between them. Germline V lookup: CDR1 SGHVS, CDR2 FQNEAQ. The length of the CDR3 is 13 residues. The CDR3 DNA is TGTGCCAGCAGCTTAGCTCGGAACACTGAAGCTTTCTTT. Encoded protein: CASSLARNTEAFF.

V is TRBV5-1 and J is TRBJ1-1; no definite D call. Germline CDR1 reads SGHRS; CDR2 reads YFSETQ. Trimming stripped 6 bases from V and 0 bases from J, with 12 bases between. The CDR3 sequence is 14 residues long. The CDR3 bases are TGCGCCAGCAAGGCGTCGGTTATGAACACTGAAGCTTTCTTT. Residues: CASKASVMNTEAFF.

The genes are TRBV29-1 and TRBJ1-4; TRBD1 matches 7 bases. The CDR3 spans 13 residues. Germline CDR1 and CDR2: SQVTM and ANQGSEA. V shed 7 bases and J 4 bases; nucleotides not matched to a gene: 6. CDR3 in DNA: TGCAGCGGCAGGGGGGACAGTAATGAAAAACTGTTTTTT. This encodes CSGRGDSNEKLFF. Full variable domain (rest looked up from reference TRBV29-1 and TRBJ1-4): SAVISQKPSRDICQRGTSLTIQCQVDSQVTMMFWYRQQPGQSLTLIATANQGSEATYESGFVIDKFPISRPNLTFSTLTVSNMSPEDSSIYLCSGRGDSNEKLFFGSGTQLSVL.